This TCR beta chain stems from a study of blood T cells in healthy people across ages. The CDR3 totals 11 residues. Every donor provided roughly 9.1 milliliters of peripheral blood. For this clonotype: The target antigen is unknown.

With a J-beta primer mix and a sample-barcoded 5' primer, a second PCR ran about 6 to 11 cycles. TCRdb fed the 5' RACE reads into MiXCR, producing one record per CDR3 protein. Here the sample spans around 690,000 distinct CDR3 sequences, roughly 50% being singletons. General study results and limits: Higher diversity, along with more naive CD4+ cells, distinguished long-lived donors from aged donors. Observed TCR beta diversity per million T cells went down as age went up. This fall followed a roughly linear course with age.

Sequencing input: blood. The rearrangement uses TRBV21-1 and TRBJ2-7; the D call TRBD2 from the table was never checked on the DNA. TRBV21-1 is a pseudogene. This clonotype originated in a man aged 55 to 69 in good health. CDR3 DNA: TGTGCCAGCAGCGAGGAGCGGGAGCAGTACTTC. Translation: CASSEEREQYF.